This is a list of T cell receptor beta chains from one sample in a study of control samples from healthy donors and cancer patients. Sequencing used immunoSEQ multiplex PCR; TCRdb keeps in-frame clones, though not all of them. This table has tens of thousands of clones, 95% appearing once. The sample consisted of blood. These receptor sequences come from a man aged 30 to 45 in good health. Both conserved end residues are trimmed from each CDR3.

j_gene: TRBJ2-5
v_gene: TRBV18
CDR3aa: ASSPPQGQETQY

j_gene: TRBJ2-1
v_gene: TRBV19
CDR3aa: ASSTDPDYSDNEQF

j_gene: TRBJ2-5
v_gene: TRBV2
CDR3aa: ASSEAETGMGETQY

j_gene: TRBJ2-5
v_gene: TRBV4-1
CDR3aa: ASSQQVPRAGSEGETQY

j_gene: TRBJ2-7
v_gene: TRBV5-1
CDR3aa: ASSSSGRAGEQY

j_gene: TRBJ2-1
v_gene: TRBV6-1
CDR3aa: ASSDIAGGPLGEQF

j_gene: TRBJ2-3
v_gene: TRBV6-2/TRBV6-3
CDR3aa: ASSFNLAGGLDTQY

j_gene: TRBJ2-7
v_gene: TRBV11-2
CDR3aa: ASSLYAGGGYEQY

j_gene: TRBJ2-7
v_gene: TRBV5-4
CDR3aa: ASSPRGEGGEQY

j_gene: TRBJ2-7
v_gene: TRBV6-5
CDR3aa: ASSPGTGMYEQY

j_gene: TRBJ1-5
v_gene: TRBV19
CDR3aa: ASSITPQANQPQH

j_gene: TRBJ2-3
v_gene: TRBV7-2
CDR3aa: ASSPLPGSSTDTQY

j_gene: TRBJ1-5
v_gene: TRBV7-2
CDR3aa: ASSVRTGQGDQPQH

j_gene: TRBJ1-1
v_gene: TRBV6-5
CDR3aa: ASSYRRSRQNTEAF

j_gene: TRBJ2-2
v_gene: TRBV6-7
CDR3aa: ASNWGANTGELF

j_gene: TRBJ1-2
v_gene: TRBV28
CDR3aa: ASSLSGQGDNYGYT

j_gene: TRBJ1-1
v_gene: TRBV7-8
CDR3aa: ASSLGGDLTEAF

j_gene: TRBJ1-4
v_gene: TRBV4-3
CDR3aa: ASSHRTGAEKLF

j_gene: TRBJ2-7
v_gene: TRBV7-8
CDR3aa: ASSPFRLAYEQY

j_gene: TRBJ1-6
v_gene: TRBV7-2
CDR3aa: ASSSAVRGNSPLH

j_gene: TRBJ1-4
v_gene: TRBV6-5
CDR3aa: ASKPEDREYEKLF

j_gene: TRBJ1-2
v_gene: TRBV5-3
CDR3aa: ARSLGQNYGYT

j_gene: TRBJ1-5
v_gene: TRBV19
CDR3aa: ASSRAANQPQH

j_gene: TRBJ2-1
v_gene: TRBV11-2
CDR3aa: ASSPSGSGEQF

j_gene: TRBJ2-1
v_gene: TRBV2
CDR3aa: ASSEEMGNEQF